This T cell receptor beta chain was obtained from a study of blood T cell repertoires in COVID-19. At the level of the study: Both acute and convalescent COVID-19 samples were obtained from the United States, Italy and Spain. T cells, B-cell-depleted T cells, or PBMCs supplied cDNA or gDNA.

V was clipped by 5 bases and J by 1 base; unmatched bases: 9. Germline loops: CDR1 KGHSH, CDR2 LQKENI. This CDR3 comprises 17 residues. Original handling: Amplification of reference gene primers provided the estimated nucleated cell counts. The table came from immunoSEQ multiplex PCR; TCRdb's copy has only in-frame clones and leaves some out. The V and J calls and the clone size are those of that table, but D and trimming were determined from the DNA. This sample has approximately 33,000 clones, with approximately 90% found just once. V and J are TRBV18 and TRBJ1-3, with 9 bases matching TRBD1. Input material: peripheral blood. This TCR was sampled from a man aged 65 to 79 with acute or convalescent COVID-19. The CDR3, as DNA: TGTGCCAGCTCAAGGGACAGGGACGCTGGATCTGGAAACACCATATATTTT. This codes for CASSRDRDAGSGNTIYF.